The clone carrying this TCR beta chain appeared a few times. The target antigen is unknown. This record comes from a study of T cells after yellow fever vaccination. Overall study results and limits: Most clones from primary vaccination were detected again post-booster (just under 97% CD4, around 90% CD8). Overlap between CD4 and CD8 compartments was detected for a small share of clonotypes.

Germline lookup yields CDR1 LNHDA and CDR2 SQIVND (reference sequence). V lost 7 bases, J lost 7 bases, and 8 bases lay in between. The CDR3 spans 11 residues. One entry per CDR3 protein results from TCRdb running MiXCR on the 5' RACE reads. The sample has 200,000 to 300,000 distinct CDR3 sequences, 13% seen once. The receptor comes from a man aged 30 to 39 who received the YFV17D yellow fever vaccine. J is TRBJ2-1 and V is TRBV19; D is uncertain. This sample comprised CD4+ T cells sorted from PBMCs, obtained 45 days after the yellow fever booster vaccination. As DNA, the CDR3 is TGTGCCAGTACTAAGAGGAATGAGCAGTTCTTC. This encodes CASTKRNEQFF.